This T cell receptor (beta chain) came from a study of blood T cell repertoires in COVID-19. The overall study: PBMCs, B-cell-depleted T cells, or T cells provided the cDNA or gDNA that made up the material.

Germline V CDR1 and CDR2: SGHTA, FQGTGA. Deletions cut 5 bases from V and 0 bases from J, with 11 bases between. The CDR3 is 16 residues long. Using immunoSEQ multiplex PCR, the repertoire was profiled, and TCRdb retains in-frame clones only, with some absent. The sample shows approximately 310,000 clones, over 75% of them seen only once. This chain connects TRBV7-3 to TRBJ2-6, with a weak D call TRBD2 (6 bases). This clonotype originated in a man aged 50 or older with active or convalescent COVID-19. Input material: peripheral blood. CDR3 loop: CASSRAGHSGANVLTF. The CDR3 DNA follows: TGTGCCAGCAGCCGCGCGGGGCACTCTGGGGCCAACGTCCTGACTTTC.